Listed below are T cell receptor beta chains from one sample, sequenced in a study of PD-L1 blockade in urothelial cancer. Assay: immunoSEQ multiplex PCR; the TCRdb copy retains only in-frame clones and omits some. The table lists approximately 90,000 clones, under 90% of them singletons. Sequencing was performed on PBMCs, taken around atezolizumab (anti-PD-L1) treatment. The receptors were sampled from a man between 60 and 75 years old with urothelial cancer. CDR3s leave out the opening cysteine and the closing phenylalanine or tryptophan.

ASSFALRQQGNEQF	TRBV5-1	TRBJ2-1
ASSLEGQLTTNEKLF	TRBV5-1	TRBJ1-4
ASSLGGAGANTGELF	TRBV5-1	TRBJ2-2
ASSLVRGPQH	TRBV27	TRBJ1-5
ASSWTRDRRAYEQY	TRBV7-9	TRBJ2-7
ASSPVPGQGGNTEAF	TRBV5-1	TRBJ1-1
ASSLTSLAGHNEQF	TRBV7-3	TRBJ2-1
AIRSQGGGDQPQH	TRBV10-3	TRBJ1-5
ASSLEGSSSEQY	TRBV11-3	TRBJ2-7
ASSKTKRDTQSPRDTQY	TRBV19	TRBJ2-3
ASSWTGPRGSPLH	TRBV2	TRBJ1-6
ASSPGQLSSGNTIY	TRBV18	TRBJ1-3
ASSLARGAAYEQY	TRBV7-2	TRBJ2-7
ASSLIQPSNQPQH	TRBV27	TRBJ1-5
ASSFREGPNEQY	TRBV27	TRBJ2-7
ASSPLTSSYNEQF	TRBV4-1	TRBJ2-1
AIAGGTYEQY	TRBV10-3	TRBJ2-7
ASSRLMSPSSYNEQF	TRBV7-9	TRBJ2-1
ASSLGEGPYEQY	TRBV7-2	TRBJ2-7
ASSVFPTGPYEQY	TRBV6-4	TRBJ2-7
ASSIYRVIPTGELF	TRBV19	TRBJ2-2
ASSTDWATDTQY	TRBV5-6	TRBJ2-3
ASSFRGGRKEKLF	TRBV6-6	TRBJ1-4
ASSDSRSGQETQY	TRBV6-4	TRBJ2-5
SASHGETQY	TRBV20-1	TRBJ2-5
ASSLTGTPYEQY	TRBV6-5	TRBJ2-7
ASSLAGFATEAF	TRBV5-1	TRBJ1-1
ASSFWQGVVTQY	TRBV28	TRBJ2-5
ASIQEGAIY	TRBV6-6	TRBJ1-3
ASKPGQGHYEQY	TRBV10-2	TRBJ2-7
ASSVGTVSLDYGYT	TRBV5-1	TRBJ1-2
ASSQDRGGRAGGTDTQY	TRBV4-2	TRBJ2-3
ASSQANRADQPQH	TRBV4-1	TRBJ1-5
ASSEALLGTNTGELF	TRBV6-1	TRBJ2-2
ASSQGYRQGNTEAF	TRBV4-1	TRBJ1-1
ASSQTTYQETQY	TRBV6-5	TRBJ2-5
ASSGGREPYEQY	TRBV6-1	TRBJ2-7
ASSFSYLGGGSTDTQY	TRBV5-1	TRBJ2-3
ASTLSGVSGIYNEQF	TRBV4-1	TRBJ2-1
ASSIWGTSSGNTIY	TRBV19	TRBJ1-3
ATYHTGELF	TRBV6-4	TRBJ2-2
ASSLVGHRMGAQY	TRBV11-3	TRBJ2-3
ASSLATSEQY	TRBV7-9	TRBJ2-7
ASSKNALSETQY	TRBV6-5	TRBJ2-5
ASSLAAGSGGYT	TRBV5-6	TRBJ1-2
ATSRVSGGYEQY	TRBV15	TRBJ2-7
ASSFSDRWNTEAF	TRBV11-2	TRBJ1-1
ASSLASYEQY	TRBV11-3	TRBJ2-7
ASRPRGSNQPQH	TRBV6-5	TRBJ1-5
ASSDGQGKY	TRBV6-5	TRBJ2-7
ASSIADRGSGNTIY	TRBV19	TRBJ1-3
ASTFTRVTYEQY	TRBV6-1	TRBJ2-7
ASSSAHTRDSKRGTEAF	TRBV27	TRBJ1-1
ASSPRQVDQPQH	TRBV18	TRBJ1-5
ASSSRTGDEQY	TRBV7-2	TRBJ2-7
ASSVSGNTEAF	TRBV9	TRBJ1-1
ASSLERESQETQY	TRBV5-1	TRBJ2-5
ASSPSRGGNTEAF	TRBV6-6	TRBJ1-1
ASSFSGSTYNEQF	TRBV7-3	TRBJ2-1
ASSGTSGVNTGELF	TRBV9	TRBJ2-2